These 16 T cell receptor beta chains came from one sample sequenced in a study of cytomegalovirus exposure and HLA in healthy donors. PCR employed 60 Vbeta and 13 Jbeta primers. TCRdb's table, derived via immunoSEQ multiplex PCR, lists solely in-frame clones and lacks some. This sample has some 150,000 clones, with 70% to 80% found just once. Input material: PBMCs. The receptors come from a man aged 25 to 45 in good health and CMV-seropositive.

The chain joins TRBV11-1 to TRBJ2-5, with 9 bases that match TRBD1. V shed 7 bases and J 5 bases; nucleotides not matched to a gene: 11. Germline-derived CDR1 and CDR2 are SGHAT and FQDESV (reference sequence). CDR3 size: 15 residues. CDR3 nucleotide sequence: TGTGCCAGCACCAAGACAGGGGGTCTGATTGAGACCCAGTACTTC. Translated, it gives CASTKTGGLIETQYF.

The chain uses TRBV5-1 and TRBJ2-3; 7 bases match TRBD1. This CDR3 contains 14 residues. V lost 4 bases and J lost 4; bases outside the gene matches: 6. In germline, CDR1 is SGHRS, CDR2 YFSETQ. The DNA for the CDR3 is TGCGCCAGCAGCACCGGACAGGTACCAGATACGCAGTATTTT. Translated: CASSTGQVPDTQYF.

About this clone itself: The sample holds other DNA sequences that translate to the same CDR3. This chain joins TRBV9 and TRBJ1-4; D gene ambiguous. Germline CDR1 SGDLS, CDR2 YYNGEE. The length of the CDR3 is 14 residues. Trimming took off 0 bases at V and 5 bases at J, with 8 bases between the two ends. This chain's CDR3 is CASSVGQNNEKLFF. CDR3 sequence (DNA): TGTGCCAGCAGCGTAGGCCAGAACAATGAAAAACTGTTTTTT.

This clone was counted a few times. The gene calls are TRBV2 and TRBJ1-5; D not certain. CDR1 is SNHLY, CDR2 FYNNEI, per germline. Trimming pared 7 bases from V and 7 bases from J, leaving 17 bases between. The length of the CDR3 is 14 residues. The chain's CDR3 is CASNLRAEGQPQHF. The CDR3 DNA reads TGTGCCAGCAACCTCCGGGCCGAGGGACAGCCCCAGCATTTT.

The chain combines TRBV7-2 with TRBJ2-1; maybe TRBD1 (7 bases). Germline loops: CDR1 SGHTA, CDR2 FQGNSA. This CDR3 contains 19 residues. Trimming stripped 4 bases from V and 0 bases from J, with 22 bases between. The CDR3 bases are TGTGCCAGCAGCTCGCTAGGGGGACTCAGGGGGTACTCCTACAATGAGCAGTTCTTC. Its translation is CASSSLGGLRGYSYNEQFF.

V gene TRBV9 combines with J gene TRBJ2-7; D perhaps matches TRBD2 (5 bases). Trimming left V 0 bases short and J 11 bases short, with 18 bases between. The CDR3 totals 14 residues. Germline V lookup: CDR1 SGDLS, CDR2 YYNGEE. The CDR3 here is CASSVVASTWEKYF. Here the CDR3 DNA reads TGTGCCAGCAGCGTAGTTGCATCTACCTGGGAGAAGTACTTC.

The chain employs TRBV2 and TRBJ1-5; a possible D gene is TRBD1 (6 bases). Germline V gene data show CDR1 as SNHLY and CDR2 as FYNNEI. V gave up 8 bases and J gave up 2 bases, with 16 bases separating them. The CDR3 is 15 amino acids. The CDR3 DNA reads TGTGCCAGCCTCCCACACGAGGGGGGCAATCAGCCCCAGCATTTT. Translating gives CASLPHEGGNQPQHF.

This clone was seen a handful of times. The CDR3 DNA is TGCGCCAGCAGCTTGGGGGGGCCAGATACGCAGTATTTT. It codes for CASSLGGPDTQYF. The chain carries TRBV5-1 and TRBJ2-3, with D possibly matching TRBD1 (6 bases). The CDR3 spans 13 residues. CDR1 is SGHRS, CDR2 YFSETQ, per germline. V was trimmed by 0 bases and J by 4 bases, leaving 6 bases between them.

The V call is TRBV5-1, the J call TRBJ1-6; TRBD1 agrees at 9 bases. J lost 7 bases, V lost 1 base, and 12 bases had no gene match. The CDR3 length is 18 residues. CDR1 and CDR2 (germline): SGHRS, YFSETQ. The CDR3 DNA sequence: TGCGCCAGCAGCTTGTTCTCCCGGGACAGGGCAAGCAATTCACCCCTCCACTTT. Translated, it gives CASSLFSRDRASNSPLHF.

The V call is TRBV7-2, the J call TRBJ2-7, with D possibly matching TRBD1 (6 bases). The CDR3 runs to 14 residues. Trimming shortened V by 5 bases and J by 3 bases, and 14 bases separated the two germline ends. Per germline, CDR1 SGHTA and CDR2 FQGNSA. The CDR3 DNA reads TGTGCCAGCAGCCCTTGGGTAGGGGGCTACGAGCAGTACTTC. Its protein product is CASSPWVGGYEQYF.

The chain combines TRBV28 with TRBJ1-2; D is unclear. The CDR3 extends over 14 amino acids. V was clipped by 2 bases and J by 7 bases, with 14 bases between them. Germline CDR1 and CDR2: MDHEN and SYDVKM. As DNA, the CDR3 is TGTGCCAGCAGTTTAGGGCAGGTCACCGGTGGCTACACCTTC. Amino acids: CASSLGQVTGGYTF.

This rearrangement joins TRBV27 to TRBJ2-7, with no clear D. The CDR3 has 13 amino acids. The germline V and J ends were trimmed by 3 bases and 1 base, with 7 bases remaining between them. The V gene's germline CDR1 is MNHEY and CDR2 SMNVEV (reference sequence). CDR3 coding DNA: TGTGCCAGCAGTTTCGACTCGTCCTACGAGCAGTACTTC. Translating it yields CASSFDSSYEQYF.

This rearrangement joins TRBV7-3 to TRBJ2-6, with D unresolved. Between the trimmed V and J ends, which lost 5 bases and 2 bases, there was a span of 10 bases. CDR1 and CDR2 (germline): SGHTA, FQGTGA. The CDR3 contains 15 residues. The CDR3 DNA reads TGTGCCAGCAGCGTTGACACTGCTGGGGCCAACGTCCTGACTTTC. This translates into CASSVDTAGANVLTF.

The J gene is TRBJ2-5, the V gene TRBV9; 12 positions match TRBD2. The CDR3 is made up of 17 amino acids. V gave up 4 bases and J gave up 5 bases; unmatched junction bases: 12. Germline CDR1 and CDR2: SGDLS and YYNGEE. CDR3 bases: TGTGCCAGCAGCCCCCGGACTAGCGGGGACGTCCGTGAGACCCAGTACTTC. As protein: CASSPRTSGDVRETQYF. The full variable domain, completed using reference TRBV9 and TRBJ2-5, is DSGVTQTPKHLITATGQRVTLRCSPRSGDLSVYWYQQSLDQGLQFLIQYYNGEERAKGNILERFSAQQFPDLHSELNLSSLELGDSALYFCASSPRTSGDVRETQYFGPGTRLLVL.

The rearrangement links TRBV2 to TRBJ2-1; D possibly corresponds to TRBD2 (5 bases). Looked up from germline, CDR1 is SNHLY and CDR2 is FYNNEI. The V and J ends lost 6 bases and 4 bases respectively, with 25 bases between them. The CDR3 totals 18 residues. DNA for the CDR3: TGTGCCAGCAGGGCAGATCGAGTGGGTGGCGGGCGATACAATGAGCAGTTCTTC. It codes for CASRADRVGGGRYNEQFF.

This chain uses TRBV5-6 with TRBJ2-1; D may be TRBD2 (5 bases). The germline V gene has CDR1 SGHDT and CDR2 YYEEEE. The CDR3 runs 12 residues. Trimming stripped 4 bases from V and 10 bases from J, with 12 bases between. The CDR3 nucleotides read TGTGCCAGCAGCCGCCGGACGGGGGAGCAGTTCTTC. Its protein is CASSRRTGEQFF. The full variable domain, its missing parts supplied by reference TRBV5-6 and TRBJ2-1, is DAGVTQSPTHLIKTRGQQVTLRCSPKSGHDTVSWYQQALGQGPQFIFQYYEEEERQRGNFPDRFSGHQFPNYSSELNVNALLLGDSALYLCASSRRTGEQFFGPGTRLTVL.